This entry concerns a single TCR beta chain. The donors, healthy adults who were HIV-negative, had experienced no recent acute infections or vaccinations. A CD45RA+ naive subset and a CD45RA-negative memory subset were split from CD4+ cells. Per the original methods: From ImmunoSEQ came sequences covering only the junction and carrying no quality scores, so filtering differed. Sequencing was performed with immunoSEQ multiplex PCR; in TCRdb, only in-frame clones are kept and a portion is missing. V and J calls and clone size come straight from that table; D and trimming were deduced from the DNA. The profile shows fewer than 3 million clones, 85% to 95% of them singletons. This specimen belongs to a study of shared clonotypes between healthy human individuals. Study at large: Ranging from 18 to 49 in age, donors were a couple of women and a few men.

CDR3 length: 15 amino acids. The ends lost 5 bases at V and 6 bases at J; junction bases unmatched: 9. Germline values: CDR1 SGHNT, CDR2 YENEEA. The chain employs TRBV11-3 and TRBJ2-2; 7 positions match TRBD2. The sequencing input was naive CD4+ T cells from PBMCs. Subset denoted: CD45RA+ positively selected. The sequence came from a man younger than 30 in good health. Some clones in this sample may be carry-over from other donors' samples. The DNA of the CDR3 is TGTGCCAGCAGCCCCTTCTCTGGGGGGGCCGGGGAGCTGTTTTTT. Residues: CASSPFSGGAGELFF.